This TCR beta chain is drawn from a study of regulatory T cells in long-lasting Graves disease. Regarding time point: newly diagnosed GD, antithyroid drugs for less than 3 months. Generation of the TCR library employed RNA extracted from PBMCs. At least ten counts were recorded for this clonotype. Through Arm-PCR of CDR3 regions and iRepertoire HTBI primers, TCR beta libraries were built. In the study's own analysis: Identified across the samples were over 50 TRBV segments and 14 TRBJ segments. TCRdb analysed the multiplex PCR reads with MiXCR anew, one entry per CDR3 protein. The V and J calls were not made by the authors but by TCRdb's processing. This table has about 500,000 distinct CDR3 sequences, around 16% appearing once. In germline, CDR1 is SGHRS, CDR2 YFSETQ. CDR3 length equals 15 residues. The V and J ends lost 5 bases and 6 bases respectively, with 17 bases between them. This same sample was also part of a study on T cells in Graves' hyperthyroidism and ophthalmopathy. From that report: Hyperthyroidism had been newly diagnosed in patients aged 18 to 65, and its duration was under 2 months. Clonotypes that were expanded in thyroid above 0.001 mostly appeared in blood too. Classification by a 13 V-J model distinguished ophthalmopathy from stable hyperthyroidism.

This TCR came from a man in his forties with Graves disease. The gene calls are TRBV5-1 and TRBJ1-4, with D tentatively TRBD1 (5 bases). Sequencing was performed on peripheral blood mononuclear cells (PBMCs), taken at new diagnosis, from a patient treated with antithyroid drugs. DNA for the CDR3: TGCGCCAGCAGAATACCCGGAACAGGAGATGAAAAACTGTTTTTT. Protein product: CASRIPGTGDEKLFF.